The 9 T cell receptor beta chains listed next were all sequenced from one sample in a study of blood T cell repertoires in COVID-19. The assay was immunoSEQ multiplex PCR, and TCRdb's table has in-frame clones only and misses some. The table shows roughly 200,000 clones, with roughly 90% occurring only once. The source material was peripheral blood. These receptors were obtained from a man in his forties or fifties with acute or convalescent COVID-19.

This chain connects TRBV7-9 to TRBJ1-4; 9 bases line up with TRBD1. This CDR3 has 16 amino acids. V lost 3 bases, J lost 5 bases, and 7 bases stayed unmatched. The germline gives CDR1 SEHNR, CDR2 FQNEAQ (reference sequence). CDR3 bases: TGTGCCAGCAGCTTGGGGGGGACAGGGATAAATGAAAAACTGTTTTTT. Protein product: CASSLGGTGINEKLFF.

The CDR3: CASSDEDRANEKLFF. DNA for the CDR3: TGTGCCAGCAGCGACGAGGACAGGGCTAATGAAAAACTGTTTTTT. This chain uses TRBV9 with TRBJ1-4, with TRBD1 matching over 8 bases. Trimming at V came to 3 bases and at J to 3 bases, leaving 4 bases not matched to a gene. This CDR3 comprises 15 residues. The germline V gene has CDR1 SGDLS and CDR2 YYNGEE.

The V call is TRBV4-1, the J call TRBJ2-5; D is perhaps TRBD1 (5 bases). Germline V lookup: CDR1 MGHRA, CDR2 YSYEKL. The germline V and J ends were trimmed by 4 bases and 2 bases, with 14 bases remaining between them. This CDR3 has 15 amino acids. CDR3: CASSRGTGLQETQYF. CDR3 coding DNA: TGCGCCAGCAGCCGGGGAACAGGCTTGCAAGAGACCCAGTACTTC.

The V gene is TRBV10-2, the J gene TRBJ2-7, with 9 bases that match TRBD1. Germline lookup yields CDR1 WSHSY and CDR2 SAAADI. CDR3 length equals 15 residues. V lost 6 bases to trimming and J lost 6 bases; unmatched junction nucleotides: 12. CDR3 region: CASSSLRDRDSEQYF. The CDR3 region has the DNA TGCGCCAGCAGCTCGCTCCGGGACAGGGATTCCGAGCAGTACTTC.

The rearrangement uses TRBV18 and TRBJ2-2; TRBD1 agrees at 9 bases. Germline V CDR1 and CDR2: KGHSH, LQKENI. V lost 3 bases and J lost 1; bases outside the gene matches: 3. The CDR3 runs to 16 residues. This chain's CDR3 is CASSPPGQGNTGELFF. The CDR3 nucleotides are TGTGCCAGCTCACCTCCGGGACAGGGGAACACCGGGGAGCTGTTTTTT.

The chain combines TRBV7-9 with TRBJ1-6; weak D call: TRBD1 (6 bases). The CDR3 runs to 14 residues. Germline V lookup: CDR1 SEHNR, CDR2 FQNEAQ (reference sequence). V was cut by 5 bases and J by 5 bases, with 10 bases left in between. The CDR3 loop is CASSGGRDNSPLHF. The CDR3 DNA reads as TGTGCCAGCAGCGGGGGCAGGGATAATTCACCCCTCCACTTT.

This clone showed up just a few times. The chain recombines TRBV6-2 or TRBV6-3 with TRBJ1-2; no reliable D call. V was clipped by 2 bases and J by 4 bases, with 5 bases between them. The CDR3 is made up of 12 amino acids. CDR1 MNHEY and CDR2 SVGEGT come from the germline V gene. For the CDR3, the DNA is TGTGCCAGCAGTTACGGAGGCTATGGCTACACCTTC. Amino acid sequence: CASSYGGYGYTF.

In DNA form, the CDR3 reads TGTGCCAGCAGCCAAGATCTAGTCAGGGGGAGGTACAATGAGCAGTTCTTC. Its translation: CASSQDLVRGRYNEQFF. The V call is TRBV14, the J call TRBJ2-1; maybe TRBD1 (7 bases). The ends were cut back, 0 bases at V and 4 bases at J, with 16 bases in the middle. The CDR3 is 17 amino acids. Germline-derived CDR1 and CDR2 are SGHDN and FVKESK.

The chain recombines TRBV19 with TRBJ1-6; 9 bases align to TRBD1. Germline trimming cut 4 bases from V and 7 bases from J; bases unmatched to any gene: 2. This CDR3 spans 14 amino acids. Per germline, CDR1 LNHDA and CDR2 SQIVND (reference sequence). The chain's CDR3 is CASSSGTGNSPLHF. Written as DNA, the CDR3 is TGTGCCAGTAGTAGCGGGACAGGGAATTCACCCCTCCACTTT.